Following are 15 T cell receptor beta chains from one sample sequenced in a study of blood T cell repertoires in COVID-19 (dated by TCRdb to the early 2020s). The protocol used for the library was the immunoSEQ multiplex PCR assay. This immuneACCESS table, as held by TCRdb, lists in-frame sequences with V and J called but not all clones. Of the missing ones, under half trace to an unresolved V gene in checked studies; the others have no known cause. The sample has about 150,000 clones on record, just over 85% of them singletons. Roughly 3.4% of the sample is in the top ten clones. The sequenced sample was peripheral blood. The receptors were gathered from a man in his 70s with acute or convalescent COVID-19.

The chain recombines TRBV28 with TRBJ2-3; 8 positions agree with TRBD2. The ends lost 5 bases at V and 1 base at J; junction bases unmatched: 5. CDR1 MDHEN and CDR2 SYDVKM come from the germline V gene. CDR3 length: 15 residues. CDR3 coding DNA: TGTGCCAGCAGTCCCCAGACTAGCGGCACAGATACGCAGTATTTT. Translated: CASSPQTSGTDTQYF.

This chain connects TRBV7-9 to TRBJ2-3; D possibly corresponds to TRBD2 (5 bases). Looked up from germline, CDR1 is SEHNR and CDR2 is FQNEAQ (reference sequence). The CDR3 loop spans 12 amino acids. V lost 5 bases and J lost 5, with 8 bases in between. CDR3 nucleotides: TGTGCCAGCAGCGAAGGAGGAGATACGCAGTATTTT. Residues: CASSEGGDTQYF.

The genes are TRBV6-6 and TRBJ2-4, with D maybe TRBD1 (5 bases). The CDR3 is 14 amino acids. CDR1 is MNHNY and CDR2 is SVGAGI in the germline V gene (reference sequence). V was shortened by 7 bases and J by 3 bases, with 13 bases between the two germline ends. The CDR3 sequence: CASMVGRDKNIQYF. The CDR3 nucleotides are TGTGCCAGCATGGTGGGCAGGGACAAAAACATTCAGTACTTC.

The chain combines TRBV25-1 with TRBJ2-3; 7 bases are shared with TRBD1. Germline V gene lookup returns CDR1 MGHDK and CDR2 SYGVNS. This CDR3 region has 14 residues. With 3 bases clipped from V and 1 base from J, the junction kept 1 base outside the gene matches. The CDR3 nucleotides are TGTGCCAGCAGTGATGGACAGGGCACAGATACGCAGTATTTT. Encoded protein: CASSDGQGTDTQYF. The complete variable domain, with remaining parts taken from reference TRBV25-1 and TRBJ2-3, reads EADIYQTPRYLVIGTGKKITLECSQTMGHDKMYWYQQDPGMELHLIHYSYGVNSTEKGDLSSESTVSRIRTEHFPLTLESARPSHTSQYLCASSDGQGTDTQYFGPGTRLTVL.

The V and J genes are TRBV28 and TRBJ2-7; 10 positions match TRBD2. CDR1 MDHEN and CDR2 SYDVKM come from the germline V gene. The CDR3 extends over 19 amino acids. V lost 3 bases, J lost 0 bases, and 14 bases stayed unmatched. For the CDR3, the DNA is TGTGCCAGCAGTTTTATGGCGACTAGCGGGTATCTGAGCTCCTACGAGCAGTACTTC. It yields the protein CASSFMATSGYLSSYEQYF.

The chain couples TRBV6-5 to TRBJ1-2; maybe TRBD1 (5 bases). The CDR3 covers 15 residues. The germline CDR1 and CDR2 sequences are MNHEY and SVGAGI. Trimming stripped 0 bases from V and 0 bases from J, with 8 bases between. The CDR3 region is CASSYSTDPNYGYTF. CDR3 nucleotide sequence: TGTGCCAGCAGTTACTCGACAGATCCTAACTATGGCTACACCTTC.

DNA of the CDR3: TGTGCCAGCAGCGCCTTTGTACCGGGACAGGGAGATACGCAGTATTTT. This translates into CASSAFVPGQGDTQYF. V gene TRBV9 combines with J gene TRBJ2-3; TRBD1 aligns across 9 bases. The CDR3 has 16 residues. Germline V gene lookup returns CDR1 SGDLS and CDR2 YYNGEE. V shed 3 bases and J 5 bases; nucleotides not matched to a gene: 10. The whole variable domain, filled in from reference TRBV9 and TRBJ2-3, reads DSGVTQTPKHLITATGQRVTLRCSPRSGDLSVYWYQQSLDQGLQFLIQYYNGEERAKGNILERFSAQQFPDLHSELNLSSLELGDSALYFCASSAFVPGQGDTQYFGPGTRLTVL.

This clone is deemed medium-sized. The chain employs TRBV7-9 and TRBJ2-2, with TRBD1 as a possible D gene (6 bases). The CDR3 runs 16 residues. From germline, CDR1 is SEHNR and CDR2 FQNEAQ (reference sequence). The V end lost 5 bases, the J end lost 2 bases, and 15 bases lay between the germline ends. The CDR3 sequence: CASSHWGLANTGELFF. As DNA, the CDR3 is TGTGCCAGCAGCCACTGGGGGCTAGCTAACACCGGGGAGCTGTTTTTT.

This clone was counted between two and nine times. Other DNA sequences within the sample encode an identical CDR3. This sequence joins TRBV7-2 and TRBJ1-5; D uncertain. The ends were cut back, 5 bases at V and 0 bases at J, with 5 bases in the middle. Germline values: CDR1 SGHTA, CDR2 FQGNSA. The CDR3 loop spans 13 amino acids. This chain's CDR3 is CASSSDSNQPQHF. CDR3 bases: TGTGCCAGCAGCAGCGATAGCAATCAGCCCCAGCATTTT.

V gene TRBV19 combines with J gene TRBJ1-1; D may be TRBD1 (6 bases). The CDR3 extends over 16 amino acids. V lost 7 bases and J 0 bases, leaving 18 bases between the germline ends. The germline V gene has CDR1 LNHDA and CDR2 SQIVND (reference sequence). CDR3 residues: CASTPLSRGLNTEAFF. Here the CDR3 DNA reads TGTGCCAGTACCCCCCTTTCCAGGGGCTTGAACACTGAAGCTTTCTTT.

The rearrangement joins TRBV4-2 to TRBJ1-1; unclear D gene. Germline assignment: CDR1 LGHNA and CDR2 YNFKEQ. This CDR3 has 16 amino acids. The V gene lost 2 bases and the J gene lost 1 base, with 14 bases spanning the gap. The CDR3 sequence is CASSQLSLPGNTEAFF. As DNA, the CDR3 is TGTGCCAGCAGCCAATTATCACTTCCGGGGAACACTGAAGCTTTCTTT.

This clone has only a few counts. Here the CDR3 DNA reads TGCAGTGCTGAGGACAGGTCCGAAGCTTTCTTT. It translates to CSAEDRSEAFF. This chain connects TRBV20-1 to TRBJ1-1, with 7 positions matching TRBD1. Per germline, CDR1 DFQATT and CDR2 SNEGSKA (reference sequence). Trimming removed 5 bases from V and 8 bases from J; junction bases left unmatched: 5. The CDR3 totals 11 residues.

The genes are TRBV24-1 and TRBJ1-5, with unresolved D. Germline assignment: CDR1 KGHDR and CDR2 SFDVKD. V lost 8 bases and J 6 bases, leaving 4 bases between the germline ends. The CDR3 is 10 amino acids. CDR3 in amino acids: CATTFQPQHF. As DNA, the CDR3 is TGTGCCACCACCTTTCAGCCCCAGCATTTT.

The CDR3 reads CASSRTANTEAFF. The CDR3, as DNA: TGTGCCAGTAGTAGGACAGCGAACACTGAAGCTTTCTTT. This chain links TRBV19 with TRBJ1-1; D may be TRBD1 (6 bases). In germline, CDR1 is LNHDA, CDR2 SQIVND (reference sequence). The CDR3 runs to 13 residues. V lost 4 bases and J 1 base, leaving 7 bases between the germline ends.

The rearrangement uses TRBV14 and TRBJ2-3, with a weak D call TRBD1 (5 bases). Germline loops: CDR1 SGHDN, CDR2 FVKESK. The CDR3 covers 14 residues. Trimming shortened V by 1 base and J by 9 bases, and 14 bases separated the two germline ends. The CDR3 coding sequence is TGTGCCAGCAGCCAAGTCGCTGGGGCGGTAACGCAGTATTTT. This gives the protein CASSQVAGAVTQYF. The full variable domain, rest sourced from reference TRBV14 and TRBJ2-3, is EAGVTQFPSHSVIEKGQTVTLRCDPISGHDNLYWYRRVMGKEIKFLLHFVKESKQDESGMPNNRFLAERTGGTYSTLKVQPAELEDSGVYFCASSQVAGAVTQYFGPGTRLTVL.